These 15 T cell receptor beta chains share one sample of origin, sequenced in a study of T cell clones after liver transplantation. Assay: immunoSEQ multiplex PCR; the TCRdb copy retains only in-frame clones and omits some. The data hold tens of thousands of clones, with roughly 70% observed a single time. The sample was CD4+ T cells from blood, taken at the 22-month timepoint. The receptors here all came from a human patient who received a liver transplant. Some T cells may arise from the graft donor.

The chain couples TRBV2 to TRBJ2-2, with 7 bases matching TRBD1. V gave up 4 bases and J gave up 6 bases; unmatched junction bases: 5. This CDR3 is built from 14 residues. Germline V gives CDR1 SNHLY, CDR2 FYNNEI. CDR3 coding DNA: TGTGCCAGCAGTGCGACAGGGTCCGCCGGGGAGCTGTTTTTT. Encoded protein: CASSATGSAGELFF.

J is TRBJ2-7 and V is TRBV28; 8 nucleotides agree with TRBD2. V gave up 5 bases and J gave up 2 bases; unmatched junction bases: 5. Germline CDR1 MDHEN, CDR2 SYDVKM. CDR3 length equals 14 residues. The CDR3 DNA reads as TGTGCCAGCAGTACAACTAGCGGTGCCTACGAGCAGTACTTC. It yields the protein CASSTTSGAYEQYF.

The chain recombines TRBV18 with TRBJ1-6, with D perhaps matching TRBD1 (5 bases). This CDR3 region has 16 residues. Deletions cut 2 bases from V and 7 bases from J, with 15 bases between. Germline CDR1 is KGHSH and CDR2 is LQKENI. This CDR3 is CASSPASQGGNSPLHF. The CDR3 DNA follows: TGTGCCAGCTCACCAGCATCTCAGGGAGGGAATTCACCCCTCCACTTT.

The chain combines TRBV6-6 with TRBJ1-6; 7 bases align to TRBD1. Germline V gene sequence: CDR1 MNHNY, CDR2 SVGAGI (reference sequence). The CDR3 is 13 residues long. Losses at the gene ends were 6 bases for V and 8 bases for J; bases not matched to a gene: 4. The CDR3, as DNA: TGTGCCAGCAGGACAGGGAGTGATTCACCCCTCCACTTT. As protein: CASRTGSDSPLHF.

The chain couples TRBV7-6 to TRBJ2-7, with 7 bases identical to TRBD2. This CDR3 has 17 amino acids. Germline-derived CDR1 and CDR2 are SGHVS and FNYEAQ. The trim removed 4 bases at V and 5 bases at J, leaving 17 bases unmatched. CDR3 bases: TGTGCCAGCAGCTCCACGGGCGCGGAACCGGGGAGGGACGAGCAGTACTTC. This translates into CASSSTGAEPGRDEQYF.

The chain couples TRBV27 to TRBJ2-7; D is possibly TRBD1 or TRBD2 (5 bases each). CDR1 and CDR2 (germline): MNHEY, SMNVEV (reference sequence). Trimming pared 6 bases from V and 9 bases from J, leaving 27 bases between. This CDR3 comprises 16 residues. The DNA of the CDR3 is TGTGCCAGCAGCTCCCCGGGGCAGGCCAGTTTGTTTGGGCAGTACTTC. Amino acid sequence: CASSSPGQASLFGQYF.

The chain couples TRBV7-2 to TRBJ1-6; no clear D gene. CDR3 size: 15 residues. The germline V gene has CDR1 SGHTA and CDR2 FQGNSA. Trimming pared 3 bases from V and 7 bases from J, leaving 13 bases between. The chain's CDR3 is CASSLTRTGNSPLHF. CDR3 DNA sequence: TGTGCCAGCAGCTTGACAAGGACGGGCAATTCACCCCTCCACTTT.

The CDR3 loop is CASSYRWTGGKNSPLHF. DNA of the CDR3: TGTGCCAGCAGCTACAGGTGGACAGGGGGTAAAAATTCACCCCTCCACTTT. The chain is built from TRBV5-5 and TRBJ1-6, with TRBD1 identical over 10 bases. The V gene end was trimmed by 3 bases and the J gene end by 7 bases; junction bases not matched to a gene: 10. Germline CDR1 SGHKS, CDR2 YYEKEE (reference sequence). The CDR3 sequence is 17 residues long.

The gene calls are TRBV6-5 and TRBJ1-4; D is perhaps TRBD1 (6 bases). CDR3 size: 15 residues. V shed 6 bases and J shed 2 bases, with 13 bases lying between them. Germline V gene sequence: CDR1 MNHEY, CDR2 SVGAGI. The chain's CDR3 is CASSAQQGTNEKLFF. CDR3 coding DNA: TGTGCCAGCAGCGCTCAACAGGGTACTAATGAAAAACTGTTTTTT.

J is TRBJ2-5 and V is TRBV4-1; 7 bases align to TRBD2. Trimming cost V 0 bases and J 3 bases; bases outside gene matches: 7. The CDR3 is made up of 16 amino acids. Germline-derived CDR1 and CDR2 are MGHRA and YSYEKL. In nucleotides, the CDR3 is TGCGCCAGCAGCCAAGATCAGGCCGGGACTAAAGAGACCCAGTACTTC. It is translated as CASSQDQAGTKETQYF.

CDR3 DNA: TGTGCCAGCAGCTACGGACATGACGAAGAGACCCAGTACTTC. Protein sequence: CASSYGHDEETQYF. The gene calls are TRBV5-5 and TRBJ2-5, with a possible D match to TRBD1 (5 bases). V was shortened by 3 bases and J by 3 bases, with 12 bases between the two germline ends. The CDR3 runs 14 residues. Germline V CDR1 and CDR2: SGHKS, YYEKEE (reference sequence).

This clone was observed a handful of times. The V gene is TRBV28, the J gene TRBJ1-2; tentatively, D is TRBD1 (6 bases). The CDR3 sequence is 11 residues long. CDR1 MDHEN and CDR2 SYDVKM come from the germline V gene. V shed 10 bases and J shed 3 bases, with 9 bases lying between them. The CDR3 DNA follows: TGTGCCACCGAGGGGGACTATGGCTACACCTTC. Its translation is CATEGDYGYTF.

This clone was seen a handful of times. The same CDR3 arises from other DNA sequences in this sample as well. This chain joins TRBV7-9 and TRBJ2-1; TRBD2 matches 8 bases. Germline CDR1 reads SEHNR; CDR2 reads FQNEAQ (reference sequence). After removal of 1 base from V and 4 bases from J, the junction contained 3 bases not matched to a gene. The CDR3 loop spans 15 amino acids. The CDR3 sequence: CASSLVAGGYNEQFF. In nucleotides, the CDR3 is TGTGCCAGCAGCTTAGTCGCGGGGGGTTACAATGAGCAGTTCTTC.

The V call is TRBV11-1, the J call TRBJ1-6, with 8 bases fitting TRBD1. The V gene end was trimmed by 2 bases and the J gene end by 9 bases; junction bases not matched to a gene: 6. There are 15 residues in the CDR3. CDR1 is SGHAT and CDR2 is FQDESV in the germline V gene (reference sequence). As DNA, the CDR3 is TGTGCCAGCAGCTTAAGGCAGGGGGCGAGTTCACCCCTCCACTTT. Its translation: CASSLRQGASSPLHF.

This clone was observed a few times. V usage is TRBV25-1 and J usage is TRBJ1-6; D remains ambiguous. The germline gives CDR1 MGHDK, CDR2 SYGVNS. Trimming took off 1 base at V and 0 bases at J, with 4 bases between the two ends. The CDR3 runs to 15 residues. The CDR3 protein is CASSESSSYNSPLHF. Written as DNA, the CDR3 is TGTGCCAGCAGTGAATCTAGCTCCTATAATTCACCCCTCCACTTT.